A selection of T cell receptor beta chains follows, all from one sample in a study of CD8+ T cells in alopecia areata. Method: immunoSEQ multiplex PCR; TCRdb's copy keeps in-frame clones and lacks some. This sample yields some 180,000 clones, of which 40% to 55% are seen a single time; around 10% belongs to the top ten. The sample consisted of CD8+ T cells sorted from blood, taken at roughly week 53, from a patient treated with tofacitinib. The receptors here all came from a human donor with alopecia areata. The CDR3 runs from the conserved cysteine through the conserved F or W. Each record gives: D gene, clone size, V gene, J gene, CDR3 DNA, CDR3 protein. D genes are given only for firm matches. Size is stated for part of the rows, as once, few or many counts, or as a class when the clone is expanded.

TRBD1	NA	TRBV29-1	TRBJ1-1	TGCAGCGCCAGACAGGGAATGGGTGAAGCTTTCTTT	CSARQGMGEAFF
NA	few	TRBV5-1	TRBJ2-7	TGCGCCAGCAGGCCGGAGGGGTCCTACGAGCAGTACTTC	CASRPEGSYEQYF
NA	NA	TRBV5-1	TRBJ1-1	TGCGCCAGCAGCTTAATATCAGGGATTGAGAACACTGAAGCTTTCTTT	CASSLISGIENTEAFF
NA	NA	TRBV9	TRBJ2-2	TGTGCCAGCAGCGTAAGGGGGGGAACGAACACCGGGGAGCTGTTTTTT	CASSVRGGTNTGELFF
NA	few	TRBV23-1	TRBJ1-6	TGCGCCAGCAGTCAATCGCAGACTGCTAATTCACCCCTCCACTTT	CASSQSQTANSPLHF
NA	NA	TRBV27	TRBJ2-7	TGTGCCAGCAGTTTTGGACCCCGTTACGAGCAGTACTTC	CASSFGPRYEQYF
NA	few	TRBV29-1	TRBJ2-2	TGCAGCGTTGTTCCCGGGGTTAACGGGGAGCTGTTTTTT	CSVVPGVNGELFF
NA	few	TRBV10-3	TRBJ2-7	TGTGCCATCAGTGGACCGGAGTCGGCCGTTGACGAGCAGTACTTC	CAISGPESAVDEQYF
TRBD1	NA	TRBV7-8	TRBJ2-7	TGTGCCAGCAGCGAACGGGACAGTGTATACGAGCAGTACTTC	CASSERDSVYEQYF
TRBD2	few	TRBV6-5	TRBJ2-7	TGTGCCAGCAGCTTTAGCGGGGGATCGTCCTACGAGCAGTACTTC	CASSFSGGSSYEQYF
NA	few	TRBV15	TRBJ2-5	TGTGCCACCAGCACCAGGGAGGCGAGGGAGACCCAGTACTTC	CATSTREARETQYF
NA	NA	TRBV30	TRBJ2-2	TGTGCCTGGGACGGGGGCACCGGGGAGCTGTTTTTT	CAWDGGTGELFF
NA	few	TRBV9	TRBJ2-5	TGTGCCAGCAGCGTAGGGGGGGAAGAGACCCAGTACTTC	CASSVGGEETQYF
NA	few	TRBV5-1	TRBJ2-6	TGCGCCAGCAGCCCCACAGACTCTGGGGCCAACGTCCTGACTTTC	CASSPTDSGANVLTF
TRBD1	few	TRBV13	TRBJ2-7	TGTGCCAGCAGCTTAGTGGGCAGGGGGCAAGGGGAGCAGTACTTC	CASSLVGRGQGEQYF
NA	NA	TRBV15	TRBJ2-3	TGTGCCACCAGCAGAGTCGAGGAGGGACGGGGCACAGATACGCAGTATTTT	CATSRVEEGRGTDTQYF
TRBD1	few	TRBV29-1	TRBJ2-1	TGCAGCGTGAAATCCAGACAGGGGGTGGACAATGAGCAGTTCTTC	CSVKSRQGVDNEQFF
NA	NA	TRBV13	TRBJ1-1	TGTGCCAGCAGCTTCACACAGGGTACGGACACTGAAGCTTTCTTT	CASSFTQGTDTEAFF
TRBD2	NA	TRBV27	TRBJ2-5	TGTGCCAGCAGTTTATCGCTTGGGGAGGGAGAGACCCAGTACTTC	CASSLSLGEGETQYF
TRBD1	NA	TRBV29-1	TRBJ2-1	TGCAGCGTTGAAGAACCCGCCGACAGGGGGGAGGATGAGCAGTTCTTC	CSVEEPADRGEDEQFF
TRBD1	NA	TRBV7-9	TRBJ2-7	TGTGCCAGCAGCTTCATCACAGGACAGGGGGCCTACGAGCAGTACTTC	CASSFITGQGAYEQYF
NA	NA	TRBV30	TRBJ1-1	TGTGCCTGGAGTGTATTGCCGAGGAACACTGAAGCTTTCTTT	CAWSVLPRNTEAFF
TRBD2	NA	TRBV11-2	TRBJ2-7	TGTGCCAGCAGTCCCGGGACTAGCGCCTACGAGCAGTACTTC	CASSPGTSAYEQYF
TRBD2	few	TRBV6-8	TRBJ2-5	TGTGCCAGCAGTTCCCTTAGGACTAGCGGGATTCTTCAAGAGACCCAGTACTTC	CASSSLRTSGILQETQYF
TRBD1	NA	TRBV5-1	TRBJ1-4	TGCGCCAGCAGCGTCGGACAGGGCTGGGAAAAACTGTTTTTT	CASSVGQGWEKLFF
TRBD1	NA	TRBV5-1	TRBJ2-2	TGCGCCAGCAGCTTGCTGGGACAGGGTAGGACCGGGGAGCTGTTTTTT	CASSLLGQGRTGELFF
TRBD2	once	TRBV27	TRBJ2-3	TGTGCCAGCTCGCCCGGGACTAGCGGCACAGATACGCAGTATTTT	CASSPGTSGTDTQYF
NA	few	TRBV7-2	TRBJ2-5	TGTGCCAGCAGCCCGCGGAGGGGCCGAGAGACCCAGTACTTC	CASSPRRGRETQYF
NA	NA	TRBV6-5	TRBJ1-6	TGTGCCAGCAGTTCCAAGGGGGGGATCGGTAATTCACCCCTCCACTTT	CASSSKGGIGNSPLHF
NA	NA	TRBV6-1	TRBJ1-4	TGTGCCAGCTTGGGTACGGTGCAGTCGGAAAAACTGTTTTTT	CASLGTVQSEKLFF
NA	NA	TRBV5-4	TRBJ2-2	TGTGCCAGCAGGGGGGGACCTCCGAACACCGGGGAGCTGTTTTTT	CASRGGPPNTGELFF
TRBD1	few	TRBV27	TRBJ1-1	TGTGCCAGCAGTTGGACAGGGGTGGAAACTGAAGCTTTCTTT	CASSWTGVETEAFF
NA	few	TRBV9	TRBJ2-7	TGTGCCAGCAGCGTAGGGGATGGCTCCTACGAGCAGTACTTC	CASSVGDGSYEQYF
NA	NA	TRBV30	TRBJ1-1	TGTGCCTGGAGTTTGGACAAGAACACTGAAGCTTTCTTT	CAWSLDKNTEAFF
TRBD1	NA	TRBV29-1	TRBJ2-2	TGCAGCGTTGAAGCCCGGACAGGGGGCTCCTGGGAGCTGTTTTTT	CSVEARTGGSWELFF
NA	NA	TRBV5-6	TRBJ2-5	TGTGCCAGCAGCACGGGACGGATCCAAGAGACCCAGTACTTC	CASSTGRIQETQYF